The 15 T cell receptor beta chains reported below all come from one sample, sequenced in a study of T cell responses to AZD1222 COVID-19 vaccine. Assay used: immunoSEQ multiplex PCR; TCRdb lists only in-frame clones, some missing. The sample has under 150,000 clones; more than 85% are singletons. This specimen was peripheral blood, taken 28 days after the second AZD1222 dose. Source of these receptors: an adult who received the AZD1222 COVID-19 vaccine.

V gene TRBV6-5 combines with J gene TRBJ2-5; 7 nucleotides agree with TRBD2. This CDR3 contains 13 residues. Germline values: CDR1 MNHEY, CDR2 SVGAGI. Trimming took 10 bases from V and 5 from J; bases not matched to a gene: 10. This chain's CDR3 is CATLGISGETQYF. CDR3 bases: TGTGCCACCTTGGGAATTAGCGGGGAGACCCAGTACTTC.

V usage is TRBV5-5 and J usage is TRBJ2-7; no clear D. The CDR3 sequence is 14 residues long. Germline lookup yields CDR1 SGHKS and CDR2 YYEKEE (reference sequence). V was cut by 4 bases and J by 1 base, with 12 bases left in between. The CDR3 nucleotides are TGTGCCAGCAGCCGGCCCCCCGGATCCTACGAGCAGTACTTC. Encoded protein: CASSRPPGSYEQYF.

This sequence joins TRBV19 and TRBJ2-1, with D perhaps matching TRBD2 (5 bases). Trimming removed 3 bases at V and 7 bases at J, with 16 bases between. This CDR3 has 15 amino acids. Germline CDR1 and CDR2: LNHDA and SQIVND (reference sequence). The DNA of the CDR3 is TGTGCCAGTAGTATTGAGCGGTCGGCCGGGAATGAGCAGTTCTTC. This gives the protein CASSIERSAGNEQFF.

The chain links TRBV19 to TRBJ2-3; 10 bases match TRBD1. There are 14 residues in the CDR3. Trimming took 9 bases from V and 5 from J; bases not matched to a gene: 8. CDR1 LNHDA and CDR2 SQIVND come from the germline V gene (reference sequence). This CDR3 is CASWDRGMGDTQYF. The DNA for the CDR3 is TGTGCCAGCTGGGACAGGGGCATGGGAGATACGCAGTATTTT.

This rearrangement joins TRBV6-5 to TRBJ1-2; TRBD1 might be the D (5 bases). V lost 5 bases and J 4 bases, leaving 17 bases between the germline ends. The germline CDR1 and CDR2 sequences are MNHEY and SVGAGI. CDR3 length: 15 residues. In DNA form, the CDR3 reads TGTGCCAGCAGTCACGGGAAAAGGGGTTCCTATGGCTACACCTTC. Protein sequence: CASSHGKRGSYGYTF.

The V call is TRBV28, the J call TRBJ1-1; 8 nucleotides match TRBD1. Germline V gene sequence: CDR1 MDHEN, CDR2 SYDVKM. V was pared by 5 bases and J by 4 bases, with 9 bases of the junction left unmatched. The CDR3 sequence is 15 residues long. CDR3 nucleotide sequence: TGTGCCAGCAGTCCCCCCGGGACAGGCTTCACTGAAGCTTTCTTT. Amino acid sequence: CASSPPGTGFTEAFF.

The CDR3 DNA sequence: TGCGCCAGCAGCTTGCGCGGGAGGGTCCTGGAGACCCAGTACTTC. Its translation: CASSLRGRVLETQYF. The chain uses TRBV5-1 and TRBJ2-5; 9 bases match TRBD2. The CDR3 has 15 residues. CDR1 SGHRS and CDR2 YFSETQ come from the germline V gene. V was pared by 1 base and J by 5 bases, with 6 bases of the junction left unmatched.

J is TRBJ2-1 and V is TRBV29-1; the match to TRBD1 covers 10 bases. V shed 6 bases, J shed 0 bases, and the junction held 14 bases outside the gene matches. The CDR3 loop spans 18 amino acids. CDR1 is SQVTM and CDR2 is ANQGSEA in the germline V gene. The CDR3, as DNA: TGCAGCGTCAACCGGGACAGGGGTGGATTCGGCTCCTACAATGAGCAGTTCTTC. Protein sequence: CSVNRDRGGFGSYNEQFF.

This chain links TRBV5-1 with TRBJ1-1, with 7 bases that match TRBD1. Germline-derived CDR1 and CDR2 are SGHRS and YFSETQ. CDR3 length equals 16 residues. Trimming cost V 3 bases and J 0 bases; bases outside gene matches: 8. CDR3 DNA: TGCGCCAGCAGCTCCGGGACAGTAATCTTGAACACTGAAGCTTTCTTT. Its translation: CASSSGTVILNTEAFF.

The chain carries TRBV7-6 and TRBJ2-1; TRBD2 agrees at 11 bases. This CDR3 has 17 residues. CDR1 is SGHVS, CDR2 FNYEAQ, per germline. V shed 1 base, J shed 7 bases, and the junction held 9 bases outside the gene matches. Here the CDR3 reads CASSLGGLSGRGNEQFF. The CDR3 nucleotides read TGTGCCAGCAGCTTAGGGGGACTTAGCGGGAGGGGAAATGAGCAGTTCTTC.

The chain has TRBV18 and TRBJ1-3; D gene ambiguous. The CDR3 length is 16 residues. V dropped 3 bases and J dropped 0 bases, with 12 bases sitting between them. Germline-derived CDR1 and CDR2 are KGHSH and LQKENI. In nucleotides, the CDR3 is TGTGCCAGCTCACCCGGTGTCCTGGGCTCTGGAAACACCATATATTTT. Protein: CASSPGVLGSGNTIYF.

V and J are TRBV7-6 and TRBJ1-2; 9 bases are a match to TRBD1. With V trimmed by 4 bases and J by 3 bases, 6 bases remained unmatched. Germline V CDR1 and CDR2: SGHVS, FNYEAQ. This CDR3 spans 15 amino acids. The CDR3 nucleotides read TGTGCCAGCAGCTCCCTCGACAGGGGGGACTATGGCTACACCTTC. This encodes CASSSLDRGDYGYTF.

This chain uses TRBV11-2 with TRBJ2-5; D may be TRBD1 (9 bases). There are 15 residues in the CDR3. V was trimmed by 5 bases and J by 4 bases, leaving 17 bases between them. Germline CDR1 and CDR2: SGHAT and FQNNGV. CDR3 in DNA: TGTGCCAGCAGCCCGCGGGGGGACAGGGTAGAGACCCAGTACTTC. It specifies CASSPRGDRVETQYF.

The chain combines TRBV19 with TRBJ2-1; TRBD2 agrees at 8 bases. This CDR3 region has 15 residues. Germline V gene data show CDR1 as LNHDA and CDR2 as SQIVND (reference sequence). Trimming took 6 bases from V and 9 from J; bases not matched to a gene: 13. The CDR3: CASSPGTSPFGEQFF. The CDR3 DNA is TGTGCCAGTAGCCCCGGGACTAGTCCCTTCGGTGAGCAGTTCTTC.

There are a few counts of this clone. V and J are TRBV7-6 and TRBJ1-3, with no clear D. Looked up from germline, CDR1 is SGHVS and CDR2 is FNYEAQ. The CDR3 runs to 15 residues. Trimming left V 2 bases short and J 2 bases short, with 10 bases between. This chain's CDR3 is CASSLNLGAGNTIYF. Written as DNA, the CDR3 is TGTGCCAGCAGCTTAAATCTGGGCGCTGGAAACACCATATATTTT.